This T cell receptor (beta chain) was observed in a study of PD-1 blockade in classical Hodgkin lymphoma. Overall study results and limits: As was reported, newly diagnosed patients showed lower baseline TCR diversity than healthy donors did. The origin of the repertoire differences remains undefined, with disease activity or prior therapy as possible causes.

Time point here: newly diagnosed, previously untreated cHL patient sample. PBMCs were thawed, and CD8+ T cells were then isolated from them by magnetic negative selection. Newly diagnosed classical Hodgkin lymphoma PBMCs, still untreated, provided the comparison samples. Germline CDR1 SGDLS, CDR2 YYNGEE. Trimming at V came to 0 bases and at J to 3 bases, leaving 2 bases not matched to a gene. This CDR3 is built from 15 residues. This clone ranks as large (0.1 to 1%). The antigen is unknown. The data were produced by immunoSEQ multiplex PCR, yet TCRdb's version contains in-frame clones alone and is incomplete. The sample lists 10,000 or so clones; just over 85% were seen once.

The rearrangement links TRBV9 to TRBJ2-3, with 9 bases matching TRBD2. The sample consisted of CD8+ T cells from blood. This receptor was identified in a human donor with classical Hodgkin lymphoma. CDR3 sequence (DNA): TGTGCCAGCAGCGTAGGGACTAGCGCAACAGATACGCAGTATTTT. It translates to CASSVGTSATDTQYF.